Below, 23 T cell receptor beta chains from the same sample are listed, as sequenced in a study of shared clonotypes between healthy human individuals. Some clones are missing from TCRdb's copy, which holds only in-frame ones; the method was immunoSEQ multiplex PCR. The repertoire has roughly 1,500,000 clones, less than 99% of them found once; the top ten carry about 0.35%. The sample taken for sequencing was naive CD4+ T cells sorted from blood. Subset: CD45RA+ positively selected. Receptor source: a man aged 30 to 39 in good health.

This chain joins TRBV5-1 and TRBJ2-1, with D perhaps matching TRBD1 (6 bases). The CDR3 spans 14 residues. Germline V gene data show CDR1 as SGHRS and CDR2 as YFSETQ. The ends were cut back, 5 bases at V and 7 bases at J, with 16 bases in the middle. CDR3 sequence (DNA): TGCGCCAGCAGTACGGGACACCCTAGTAATGAGCAGTTCTTC. Amino acids: CASSTGHPSNEQFF.

This chain joins TRBV6-1 and TRBJ2-3, with 9 positions matching TRBD1. The CDR3 runs to 14 residues. J gave up 1 base and V 5 bases, and 1 base lay outside the gene matches. Germline V CDR1 and CDR2: MNHNS, SASEGT. CDR3 nucleotide sequence: TGTGCCAGCAGTAGGGACAGGGGCACAGATACGCAGTATTTT. The encoded protein is CASSRDRGTDTQYF.

J is TRBJ1-1 and V is TRBV5-4; D is unclear. V was cut by 0 bases and J by 2 bases, with 11 bases left in between. Germline assignment: CDR1 SGHNT and CDR2 YYREEE (reference sequence). The CDR3 runs to 15 residues. CDR3 sequence (DNA): TGTGCCAGCAGCTTGGCGCCAACAACCAACACTGAAGCTTTCTTT. Protein product: CASSLAPTTNTEAFF.

As concerns this clone: Within the sample, other DNA sequences also encode this same CDR3. V is TRBV11-2 and J is TRBJ2-3; unclear D gene. Germline CDR1 is SGHAT and CDR2 is FQNNGV. This CDR3 contains 11 residues. Trimming took 0 bases from V and 5 from J, leaving 0 bases between them. The CDR3 sequence: CASSLEDTQYF. CDR3 DNA: TGTGCCAGCAGCTTAGAAGATACGCAGTATTTT. The full variable domain, in which reference TRBV11-2 and TRBJ2-3 provide the parts outside the CDR3, is EAGVAQSPRYKIIEKRQSVAFWCNPISGHATLYWYQQILGQGPKLLIQFQNNGVVDDSQLPKDRFSAERLKGVDSTLKIQPAKLEDSAVYLCASSLEDTQYFGPGTRLTVL.

The chain has TRBV5-1 and TRBJ1-1; 7 bases line up with TRBD1. With V trimmed by 4 bases and J by 1 base, 10 bases remained unmatched. There are 16 residues in the CDR3. The germline V gene encodes CDR1 SGHRS and CDR2 YFSETQ. The CDR3 sequence is CASSPKGAIRNTEAFF. CDR3 DNA sequence: TGCGCCAGCAGCCCGAAGGGGGCAATAAGGAACACTGAAGCTTTCTTT.

The gene calls are TRBV10-2 and TRBJ2-1; tentative D call: TRBD2 (6 bases). Trimming shortened V by 0 bases and J by 9 bases, and 12 bases separated the two germline ends. Germline V lookup: CDR1 WSHSY, CDR2 SAAADI. This CDR3 region has 14 residues. For the CDR3, the DNA is TGCGCCAGCAGTGAGTCGATCGTGGGAGGTGAGCAGTTCTTC. This gives the protein CASSESIVGGEQFF.

CDR3 protein: CASHRSSGAETQYF. The CDR3 DNA follows: TGTGCCAGCCACAGAAGCTCAGGGGCAGAGACCCAGTACTTC. V and J are TRBV18 and TRBJ2-5; tentative D call: TRBD1 (6 bases). V was clipped by 8 bases and J by 4 bases, with 17 bases between them. From germline, CDR1 is KGHSH and CDR2 LQKENI. The CDR3 totals 14 residues.

V is TRBV5-1 and J is TRBJ2-7; 16 bases fit TRBD2. Trimming at V came to 0 bases and at J to 2 bases, leaving 8 bases not matched to a gene. The germline V gene has CDR1 SGHRS and CDR2 YFSETQ. The CDR3 is made up of 19 amino acids. This chain's CDR3 is CASSLAGTSGRAYPYEQYF. In nucleotides, the CDR3 is TGCGCCAGCAGCTTGGCGGGGACTAGCGGGAGGGCCTACCCCTACGAGCAGTACTTC.

The chain uses TRBV29-1 and TRBJ2-7, with 7 positions matching TRBD1. This CDR3 contains 11 residues. Trimming removed 6 bases from V and 4 bases from J; junction bases left unmatched: 3. CDR1 is SQVTM, CDR2 ANQGSEA, per germline. The CDR3 sequence: CSVSGQYEQYF. Written as DNA, the CDR3 is TGCAGCGTGTCGGGACAGTACGAGCAGTACTTC.

About this clone: Other DNA sequences within the sample encode an identical CDR3. The rearrangement uses TRBV5-1 and TRBJ2-7; 8 bases align to TRBD1. With 4 bases clipped from V and 2 bases from J, the junction kept 5 bases outside the gene matches. The CDR3 length is 14 residues. Germline CDR1 is SGHRS and CDR2 is YFSETQ. CDR3 residues: CASSPRTGPYEQYF. DNA for the CDR3: TGCGCCAGCAGCCCCCGGACAGGGCCCTACGAGCAGTACTTC.

This chain joins TRBV19 and TRBJ2-1; 13 bases match TRBD2. CDR3 size: 16 residues. Germline V gene data show CDR1 as LNHDA and CDR2 as SQIVND (reference sequence). V was clipped by 5 bases and J by 8 bases; unmatched bases: 9. The CDR3 loop reads CASSSPGTSGNDEQFF. The CDR3, as DNA: TGTGCCAGTAGTTCCCCCGGGACTAGCGGGAACGATGAGCAGTTCTTC. Full variable domain (rest looked up from reference TRBV19 and TRBJ2-1): DGGITQSPKYLFRKEGQNVTLSCEQNLNHDAMYWYRQDPGQGLRLIYYSQIVNDFQKGDIAEGYSVSREKKESFPLTVTSAQKNPTAFYLCASSSPGTSGNDEQFFGPGTRLTVL.

The chain recombines TRBV4-2 with TRBJ2-7, with D possibly TRBD1 on 6 matching bases. Germline V CDR1 and CDR2: LGHNA, YNFKEQ. The length of the CDR3 is 16 residues. V was shortened by 0 bases and J by 3 bases, with 15 bases between the two germline ends. CDR3 protein: CASSQDLGVGGYEQYF. The CDR3 nucleotides are TGTGCCAGCAGCCAAGATCTAGGGGTAGGGGGCTACGAGCAGTACTTC.

The chain recombines TRBV14 with TRBJ1-3; D is unresolved. V was pared by 0 bases and J by 0 bases, with 12 bases between. Germline CDR1 and CDR2: SGHDN and FVKESK. This CDR3 is built from 17 residues. The CDR3 protein is CASSQDTLEDSGNTIYF. In nucleotides, the CDR3 is TGTGCCAGCAGCCAAGATACACTAGAAGACTCTGGAAACACCATATATTTT. The full variable domain, its missing parts supplied by reference TRBV14 and TRBJ1-3, is EAGVTQFPSHSVIEKGQTVTLRCDPISGHDNLYWYRRVMGKEIKFLLHFVKESKQDESGMPNNRFLAERTGGTYSTLKVQPAELEDSGVYFCASSQDTLEDSGNTIYFGEGSWLTVV.

V usage is TRBV5-1 and J usage is TRBJ2-5; 8 bases fit TRBD1. The length of the CDR3 is 16 residues. Losses at the gene ends were 1 base for V and 5 bases for J; bases not matched to a gene: 10. CDR1 is SGHRS and CDR2 is YFSETQ in the germline V gene. CDR3 sequence reads: CASSLTLQGARETQYF. DNA of the CDR3: TGCGCCAGCAGCTTGACCCTTCAGGGGGCGCGGGAGACCCAGTACTTC.

The chain recombines TRBV18 with TRBJ2-7; no definite D call. Trimming took off 2 bases at V and 7 bases at J, with 9 bases between the two ends. Germline-derived CDR1 and CDR2 are KGHSH and LQKENI. The CDR3 totals 12 residues. DNA of the CDR3: TGTGCCAGCTCACCAAGCCACGGGGAGCAGTACTTC. Its protein is CASSPSHGEQYF.

This rearrangement joins TRBV5-4 to TRBJ1-1; D gene ambiguous. CDR1 and CDR2 (germline): SGHNT, YYREEE (reference sequence). Between the trimmed V and J ends, which lost 9 bases and 1 base, there was a span of 10 bases. This CDR3 is 12 amino acids long. CDR3 in DNA: TGTGCCACCCGGACGGGGAACACTGAAGCTTTCTTT. This encodes CATRTGNTEAFF.

The chain uses TRBV30 and TRBJ1-3; the D gene is possibly TRBD1 (6 bases). Germline loops: CDR1 GTSNPN, CDR2 SVGIG (reference sequence). This CDR3 spans 14 amino acids. Trimming took off 1 base at V and 4 bases at J, with 11 bases between the two ends. Here the CDR3 reads CAWSAGEFGNTIYF. CDR3 bases: TGTGCCTGGAGTGCAGGGGAATTCGGAAACACCATATATTTT.

V gene TRBV7-9 combines with J gene TRBJ1-4; D remains ambiguous. Germline CDR1 and CDR2: SEHNR and FQNEAQ (reference sequence). CDR3 length: 16 residues. V dropped 5 bases and J dropped 3 bases, with 16 bases sitting between them. In DNA, the CDR3 is TGTGCCAGCAGCCCGACCCGTCTCGAAGCTAATGAAAAACTGTTTTTT. This translates into CASSPTRLEANEKLFF.

Concerning this clone itself: Other DNA sequences of this sample code for an identical CDR3. This sequence joins TRBV2 and TRBJ2-3; the D is unclear. V was trimmed by 5 bases and J by 3 bases, leaving 6 bases between them. Germline CDR1 is SNHLY and CDR2 is FYNNEI. This CDR3 has 12 amino acids. The CDR3 spells CASSSRTDTQYF. CDR3 coding DNA: TGTGCCAGCAGTTCGAGGACAGATACGCAGTATTTT.

The rearrangement uses TRBV18 and TRBJ2-5; TRBD1 matches at 7 bases. The CDR3 totals 15 residues. Germline CDR1 KGHSH, CDR2 LQKENI. The trim removed 1 base at V and 1 base at J, leaving 3 bases unmatched. The CDR3 reads CASSPLRQGQETQYF. The CDR3 nucleotides read TGTGCCAGCTCACCACTGCGACAGGGCCAAGAGACCCAGTACTTC.

V and J are TRBV18 and TRBJ1-1; weak D call: TRBD1 (6 bases). Trimming removed 2 bases at V and 3 bases at J, with 16 bases between. Germline V gene data show CDR1 as KGHSH and CDR2 as LQKENI. This CDR3 is 16 amino acids long. The CDR3 is CASSPVGASRDTEAFF. In DNA, the CDR3 is TGTGCCAGCTCACCAGTGGGGGCCTCACGGGACACTGAAGCTTTCTTT.

Points on this clone: An end of the junction differs from the germline gene, which may be a read error. The J gene is TRBJ2-2, the V gene TRBV7-7; D may be TRBD1 or TRBD2 (5 bases each). CDR3 length equals 17 residues. Germline-derived CDR1 and CDR2 are SSHAT and FNYEAQ (reference sequence). The CDR3 DNA reads as TGTGCTAGCAGCCGTACCGGGACCGGGGTGATGGCCGGGGAGCTGTTTTTT. This codes for CASSRTGTGVMAGELFF. The variable domain in full, with the rest retrieved from reference TRBV7-7 and TRBJ2-2, is GAGVSQSPRYKVTKRGQDVTLRCDPISSHATLYWYQQALGQGPEFLTYFNYEAQPDKSGLPSDRFSAERPEGSISTLTIQRTEQRDSAMYRCASSRTGTGVMAGELFFGEGSRLTVL.

This chain links TRBV29-1 with TRBJ2-5; the D gene is possibly TRBD2 (6 bases). CDR3 length: 12 amino acids. Germline V lookup: CDR1 SQVTM, CDR2 ANQGSEA. V was shortened by 7 bases and J by 0 bases, with 9 bases between the two germline ends. The CDR3 reads CSATSNQETQYF. Here the CDR3 DNA reads TGCAGCGCGACTAGTAACCAAGAGACCCAGTACTTC. The variable domain in full, with the rest retrieved from reference TRBV29-1 and TRBJ2-5, is SAVISQKPSRDICQRGTSLTIQCQVDSQVTMMFWYRQQPGQSLTLIATANQGSEATYESGFVIDKFPISRPNLTFSTLTVSNMSPEDSSIYLCSATSNQETQYFGPGTRLLVL.